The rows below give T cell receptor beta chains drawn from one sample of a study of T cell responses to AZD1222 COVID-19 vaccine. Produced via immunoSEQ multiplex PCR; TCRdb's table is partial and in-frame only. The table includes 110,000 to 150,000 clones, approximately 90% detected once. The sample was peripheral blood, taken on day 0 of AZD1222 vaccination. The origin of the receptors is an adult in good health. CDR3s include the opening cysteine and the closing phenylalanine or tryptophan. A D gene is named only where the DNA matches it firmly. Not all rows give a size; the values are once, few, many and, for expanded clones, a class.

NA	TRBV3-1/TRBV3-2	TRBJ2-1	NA	CASSQESPRLAYNEQFF	TGTGCCAGCAGCCAAGAATCCCCGAGACTAGCCTACAATGAGCAGTTCTTC
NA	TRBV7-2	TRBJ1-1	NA	CASSVKGPKVEAFF	TGTGCCAGCAGCGTAAAAGGCCCGAAGGTTGAAGCTTTCTTT
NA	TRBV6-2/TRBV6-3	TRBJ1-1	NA	CASSNSGQRSLAFF	TGTGCCAGCAGTAACTCTGGACAGCGCTCGCTGGCTTTCTTT
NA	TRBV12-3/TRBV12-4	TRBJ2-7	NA	CASSLDAPVGQYF	TGTGCCAGCAGTTTAGATGCCCCGGTAGGGCAGTACTTC
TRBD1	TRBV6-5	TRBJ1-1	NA	CASSSGTANTEAFF	TGTGCCAGCAGTTCCGGGACAGCGAACACTGAAGCTTTCTTT
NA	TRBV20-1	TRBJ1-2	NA	CSASPNYGYTF	TGCAGTGCTAGCCCCAACTATGGCTACACCTTC
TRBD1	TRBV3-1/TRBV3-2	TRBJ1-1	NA	CASSQSDRGRGAFF	TGTGCCAGCAGCCAATCGGACAGGGGGCGCGGTGCTTTCTTT
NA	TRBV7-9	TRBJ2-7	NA	CASSPVGGGDSYEQYF	TGTGCCAGCAGCCCGGTCGGAGGAGGGGATAGCTACGAGCAGTACTTC
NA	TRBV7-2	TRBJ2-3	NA	CASSLHGGVMTDTQYF	TGTGCCAGCAGCTTACACGGCGGGGTTATGACAGATACGCAGTATTTT
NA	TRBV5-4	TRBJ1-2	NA	CATSTEVNYGYTF	TGTGCAACTTCAACGGAGGTTAACTATGGCTACACCTTC
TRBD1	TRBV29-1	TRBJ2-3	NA	CSVRQGTDTQYF	TGCAGCGTCCGACAGGGAACAGATACGCAGTATTTT
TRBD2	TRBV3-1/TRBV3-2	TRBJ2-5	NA	CASSQGRSGGETQYF	TGTGCCAGCAGCCAAGGAAGGTCGGGGGGGGAGACCCAGTACTTC
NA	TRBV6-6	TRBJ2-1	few	CASSYEGVAYNEQFF	TGTGCCAGCAGTTACGAGGGGGTAGCCTACAATGAGCAGTTCTTC
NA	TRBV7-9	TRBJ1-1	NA	CASSPISSGRNTEAFF	TGTGCCAGCAGCCCCATAAGCTCCGGTAGAAACACTGAAGCTTTCTTT